Given below is one T cell receptor (beta chain) in context. This clonotype came up many times. Its antigen is unknown. No much larger clone is present one base from it, and per-base qualities are unavailable. The sample is drawn from a study of T cells in Graves' hyperthyroidism and ophthalmopathy (dated by TCRdb to about 2019). Study-wide context: Peripheral blood was sampled at the time of initial diagnosis, prior to any treatment. A discovery cohort of 95 to 100 patients, about 43 with Graves' ophthalmopathy and 57 with stable Graves' hyperthyroidism, was used to find distinguishing TCR V-J signatures. Whether ophthalmopathy could be predicted prospectively was tested in an independent validation cohort made up of 18 to 20 hyperthyroidism patients plus 17 patients who later progressed to ophthalmopathy. The 85 to 100 discovery patients were divided at random into training and test sets in a 7:3 ratio. In about 6 Graves' hyperthyroidism patients, the study also compared T-cell repertoires from thyroid tissue with T-cell repertoires from blood. Once sampling was done, hyperthyroidism patients were given methimazole at a starting dose of 30 mg daily, whereas ophthalmopathy patients were given high-dose intravenous methylprednisolone. The paper describes TCR Vbeta CDR3 sequencing of roughly 130 peripheral blood samples, made up of around 41 ophthalmopathy patients, roughly 72 hyperthyroidism patients and some 17 progressor patients. Broad study findings and their caveats: In validation, the model predicted progression to ophthalmopathy with 65% to 71% sensitivity and over 72% specificity, a median of roughly seven months before onset. Ophthalmopathy was separated from stable hyperthyroidism by a 13 V-J signature model, with around 90% sensitivity and approximately 81% specificity obtained in cross-validation and 80%/75% obtained in testing. No statistical method was used to set the sample size in advance, and investigators knew the group allocation. Most expanded thyroid clonotypes (frequency above 0.001) were also detected in blood, suggesting blood repertoires may reflect thyroid immune responses.

A patient counted as having stable Graves' hyperthyroidism if no progression to ophthalmopathy occurred over 18 months of follow-up. The hyperthyroidism patients were between 18 and 65 years old and newly diagnosed, with a disease duration of less than 2 months. Exclusion was applied to patients with uncontrolled infections, other autoimmune diseases, pregnancy or lactation. Clinical symptoms, serum thyroxine and TRAb, thyroid ultrasound, and orbital computed tomography formed the basis for the diagnoses. PBMCs were separated from approximately 9.9 ml of fresh peripheral blood using Ficoll-Paque density gradient centrifugation. Total RNA was extracted with Trizol reagent, and quality was checked on an Agilent 2100 Bioanalyzer. V loses 5 bases, J loses 4 bases, and the germline ends lie 14 bases apart. Taken from the germline V gene, the CDR1 and CDR2 loops are SGHTA and FQGNSA. From the cysteine through the phenylalanine, the CDR3 covers 15 amino acids. The read is trimmed to its CDR3 DNA, 45 bases read in frame from base 1.

TCR beta CDR3 regions were amplified from RNA transcripts. The first round of RT-PCR for the TCR CDR3 was performed with the HTBI primer set and the Qiagen OneStep RT-PCR kit. Libraries were constructed in a second round of multiplex PCR, after which size selection and purification were carried out. The libraries were sequenced on an Illumina HiSeq2000 using paired-end 100 bp reads. Concerning the study's data processing: SOAPnuke was used to process the raw data, with reads discarded if the reads contained adapters or uncalled bases, had a mean Phred below 15, or lacked an exact constant-primer or identifier match. COPE v1.2.5 was used to merge the high-quality paired reads, and each unique nucleotide sequence was defined as a clonotype. MiTCR v1.1 was used to align the clonotypes against IMGT TRBV, TRBD and TRBJ reference segments. Analysis was restricted to V-J combinations with a frequency above 0.0001, which covered roughly 99% of repertoires. A TCS score was defined as the ratio between F50 (clonal expansion) and ExV (chaos), using BLOSUM62-based TCRdist between CDR3 peptides within each V-J. Welch's t-statistics and random forest reduced approximately 520 V-J features to roughly 13, which were used in a naive Bayes classifier (R e1071). TCRdb handled the public reads itself, with Q25 trimming in fastp and clone calling in MiXCR, and kept productive beta chains. Every CDR3 protein is listed once, alongside the most common genes and DNA of its rows. Here the V and J calls rest on TCRdb's processing, not on the authors' analysis. This sample lists fewer than 900,000 distinct CDR3 sequences; roughly 15% were detected once. The ten top clones hold around 8.1% of the sample.

The receptor comes from a young man with Graves' hyperthyroidism. The sequenced material came from blood. Here the chain combines TRBV7-2 and TRBJ2-2; possibly the D gene is TRBD2, per 6 matching bases. The nucleotide sequence reads TGTGCCAGCAGCCATGGCGGGGTACGCACCGGGGAGCTGTTTTTT. The resulting protein is CASSHGGVRTGELFF.